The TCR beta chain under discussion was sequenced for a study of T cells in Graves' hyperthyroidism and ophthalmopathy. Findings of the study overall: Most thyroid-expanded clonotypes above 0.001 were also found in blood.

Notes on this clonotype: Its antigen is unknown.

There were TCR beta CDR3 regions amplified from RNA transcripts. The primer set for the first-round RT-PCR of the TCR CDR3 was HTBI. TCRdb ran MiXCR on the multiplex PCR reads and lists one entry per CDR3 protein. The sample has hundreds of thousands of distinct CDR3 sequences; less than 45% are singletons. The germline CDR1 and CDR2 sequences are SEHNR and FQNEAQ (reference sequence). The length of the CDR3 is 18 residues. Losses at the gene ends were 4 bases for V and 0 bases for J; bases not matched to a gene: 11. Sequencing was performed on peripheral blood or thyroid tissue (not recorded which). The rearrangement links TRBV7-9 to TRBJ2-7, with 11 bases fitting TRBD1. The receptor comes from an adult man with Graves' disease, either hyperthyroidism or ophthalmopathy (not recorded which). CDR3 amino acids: CASSWGAPGTGGSYEQYF. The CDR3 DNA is TGTGCCAGCAGCTGGGGGGCACCCGGGACAGGGGGCTCCTACGAGCAGTACTTC.